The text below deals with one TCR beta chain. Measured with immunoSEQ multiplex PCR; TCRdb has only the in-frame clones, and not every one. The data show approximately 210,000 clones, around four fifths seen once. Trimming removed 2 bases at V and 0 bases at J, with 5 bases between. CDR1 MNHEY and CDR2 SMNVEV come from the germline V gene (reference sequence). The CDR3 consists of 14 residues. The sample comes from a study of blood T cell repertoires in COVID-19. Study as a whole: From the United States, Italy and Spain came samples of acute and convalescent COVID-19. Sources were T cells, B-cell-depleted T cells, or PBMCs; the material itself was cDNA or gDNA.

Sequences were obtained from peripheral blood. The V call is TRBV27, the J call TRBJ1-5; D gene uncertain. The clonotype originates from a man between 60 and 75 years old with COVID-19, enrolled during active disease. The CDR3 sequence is CASSLEPSNQPQHF. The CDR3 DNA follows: TGTGCCAGCAGTTTAGAGCCTAGCAATCAGCCCCAGCATTTT.